This entry concerns a single T cell receptor (beta chain). The data derive from a study of cytomegalovirus exposure and HLA in healthy donors. The V gene's germline CDR1 is MNHEY and CDR2 SVGAGI. This CDR3 spans 15 amino acids. Trimming pared 2 bases from V and 5 bases from J, leaving 16 bases between. In the PCR, 60 Vbeta and 13 Jbeta primers were used. The data were produced by immunoSEQ multiplex PCR, yet TCRdb's version contains in-frame clones alone and is incomplete. The table lists 95,000 to 150,000 clones, roughly 66% of them singletons. There were likely unrecorded immune exposures, though donors were nominally healthy when sampled.

The chain has TRBV6-5 and TRBJ2-7; TRBD1 might be the D (5 bases). The source material was PBMCs. The source of this sequence is a man aged 18 to 30 in good health and CMV-seronegative. The CDR3 loop is CASSYVGQGTDEQYF. CDR3 in DNA: TGTGCCAGCAGTTACGTGGGGCAGGGCACCGACGAGCAGTACTTC.